This T cell receptor beta chain stems from a study of control samples from healthy donors and cancer patients. Only in-frame clones appear in the TCRdb table, and some are missing; sequencing was by immunoSEQ multiplex PCR. The sample has approximately 160,000 clones, 90% to 95% seen once. The CDR3 totals 16 residues. The germline CDR1 and CDR2 sequences are SGHVS and FQNEAQ. V lost 3 bases to trimming and J lost 3 bases, with 15 bases between them. The source of this sequence is a woman between 18 and 29 years old in good health. Sample: blood. The V call is TRBV7-8, the J call TRBJ2-1; unclear D gene. DNA for the CDR3: TGTGCCAGCAGCTTCCGCCCCAATTTCGACTACAATGAGCAGTTCTTC. This codes for CASSFRPNFDYNEQFF.